These T cell receptor beta chains were read from a single sample in a study of blood T cell repertoires in COVID-19. Sequenced by immunoSEQ multiplex PCR; TCRdb stores in-frame clones only, minus some. The sample consists of more than 400,000 clones, 75% to 90% of them appearing once. Material: peripheral blood. Source of these receptors: a human donor in a cohort sampled during active COVID-19. The CDR3 runs from the conserved cysteine through the conserved F or W. A D gene is named only where the DNA matches it firmly. Some rows have no size entry. The others give once, few or many, or a class for an expanded clone.

>TRBD1|TRBJ2-5|.|TRBV29-1
CSVESEAGGVQETQYF
TGCAGCGTTGAAAGCGAGGCAGGGGGCGTACAAGAGACCCAGTACTTC
>.|TRBJ2-3|many|TRBV10-3
CAIGRRGGADTQYF
TGTGCCATCGGCAGGAGGGGTGGAGCGGATACGCAGTATTTT
>TRBD1|TRBJ2-3|.|TRBV3-1/TRBV3-2
CASSPYGQGADTQYF
TGTGCCAGCAGCCCTTATGGACAGGGGGCAGATACGCAGTATTTT
>TRBD1|TRBJ1-2|.|TRBV7-8
CASSLRAQGEPGGYTF
TGTGCCAGCAGCCTGAGAGCTCAGGGGGAACCTGGAGGCTACACCTTC
>.|TRBJ2-7|.|TRBV6-5
CASRSSLSVTYEQYF
TGTGCCAGCAGATCCTCCCTAAGCGTTACCTACGAGCAGTACTTC
>TRBD1|TRBJ1-6|.|TRBV5-1
CASSNTGVDSPLHF
TGCGCCAGCAGCAACACAGGGGTGGATTCACCCCTCCACTTT
>TRBD1|TRBJ2-1|once|TRBV6-4
CASSATGGPNEQFF
TGTGCCAGCAGCGCGACAGGGGGCCCCAATGAGCAGTTCTTC
>.|TRBJ1-1|.|TRBV10-2
CATRVYGTEAFF
TGCGCCACCCGGGTTTACGGTACTGAAGCTTTCTTT
>.|TRBJ1-1|.|TRBV11-2
CASSPDYAVNTEAFF
TGTGCCAGCAGCCCAGATTATGCGGTGAACACTGAAGCTTTCTTT
>.|TRBJ1-2|.|TRBV6-6
CASSYSISSHSGVF
TGTGCCAGCAGTTACTCGATATCCAGCCACTCCGGGGTTTTC
>.|TRBJ2-7|.|TRBV6-4
CASRDGEGPLIDRGNRVEQYF
TGTGCCAGCAGGGACGGGGAGGGACCATTGATTGATAGGGGGAATCGGGTCGAGCAGTACTTC
>TRBD1|TRBJ1-2|.|TRBV7-9
CASSKGTGEDGYTF
TGTGCCAGCAGCAAGGGGACAGGAGAAGATGGCTACACCTTC
>TRBD1|TRBJ2-1|once|TRBV19
CASSIGQGAYNEQFF
TGTGCCAGTAGTATAGGCCAGGGGGCCTACAATGAGCAGTTCTTC
>.|TRBJ1-6|.|TRBV7-8
CASSLAGEGSPLHF
TGTGCCAGCAGCTTAGCAGGGGAGGGCTCACCCCTCCACTTT
>TRBD2|TRBJ2-3|.|TRBV2
CASSLAGVSTDTQYF
TGTGCCAGTAGCTTAGCGGGAGTAAGCACAGATACGCAGTATTTT
>TRBD1|TRBJ2-2|few|TRBV19
CASSSWTGGTGELFF
TGTGCCAGTAGTTCCTGGACAGGGGGGACCGGGGAGCTGTTTTTT
>TRBD1|TRBJ1-1|.|TRBV7-2
CASSQTTTGEAFF
TGTGCCAGCAGCCAAACGACGACAGGGGAAGCTTTCTTT
>TRBD1|TRBJ1-5|once|TRBV28
CASRSGTGVYQPQHF
TGTGCCAGCAGGAGCGGGACAGGTGTTTATCAGCCCCAGCATTTT
>.|TRBJ2-3|.|TRBV9
CASSSYRTGRADTQYF
TGTGCCAGCAGCTCGTATCGGACAGGGAGGGCAGATACGCAGTATTTT
>.|TRBJ1-1|.|TRBV2
CASSDAQGRPLNTEAFF
TGTGCCAGCAGTGATGCGCAGGGGCGACCCCTAAACACTGAAGCTTTCTTT
>.|TRBJ2-3|.|TRBV29-1
CSVVDRSHGDTQYF
TGCAGCGTTGTAGACCGTAGCCACGGGGATACGCAGTATTTT
>.|TRBJ2-7|.|TRBV11-2
CASSLSGGNYEQYF
TGTGCCAGCAGCTTAAGCGGAGGAAACTACGAGCAGTACTTC
>TRBD2|TRBJ2-3|.|TRBV20-1
CSASPSGRDTQYF
TGCAGTGCTAGTCCTAGCGGCCGGGATACGCAGTATTTT
>TRBD1|TRBJ1-2|.|TRBV25-1
CASSGQTGENYGYTF
TGTGCCAGCAGTGGACAGACAGGGGAGAACTATGGCTACACCTTC
>.|TRBJ1-1|.|TRBV25-1
CASSDMTVEYTEAFF
TGTGCCAGCAGTGATATGACTGTTGAATACACTGAAGCTTTCTTT
>TRBD2|TRBJ2-1|.|TRBV7-2
CASSLLAGGTNEQFF
TGTGCCAGCAGCTTACTAGCGGGAGGAACCAATGAGCAGTTCTTC
>.|TRBJ1-1|.|TRBV19
CASSIGYRGEAFF
TGTGCCAGTAGTATAGGTTACCGGGGAGAGGCTTTCTTT
>.|TRBJ1-6|few|TRBV2
CASIRDSLNSPLHF
TGTGCCAGCATCAGGGATTCCCTCAATTCACCCCTCCACTTT
>TRBD1|TRBJ2-7|.|TRBV9
CASSVERQGDYEQYF
TGTGCCAGCAGCGTAGAACGACAGGGGGACTACGAGCAGTACTTC
>.|TRBJ2-5|once|TRBV7-2
CASSLGSGKETQYF
TGTGCCAGCAGCTTAGGGTCAGGGAAAGAGACCCAGTACTTC
>TRBD1|TRBJ2-3|.|TRBV27
CASSTRTGASTDTQYF
TGTGCCAGCAGTACCCGGACAGGCGCGAGCACAGATACGCAGTATTTT
>TRBD2|TRBJ2-1|.|TRBV9
CASSGWRAGVDEQFF
TGTGCCAGCAGCGGGTGGCGAGCGGGAGTGGATGAGCAGTTCTTC
>.|TRBJ1-1|.|TRBV4-3
CASSRDGGNTEAFF
TGCGCCAGCAGCCGGGACGGGGGGAACACTGAAGCTTTCTTT
>TRBD2|TRBJ2-2|once|TRBV7-2
CASSVRLAGPGELFF
TGTGCCAGCAGCGTCCGACTAGCGGGCCCCGGGGAGCTGTTTTTT
>TRBD2|TRBJ2-5|.|TRBV19
CASSITSGQETQYF
TGTGCCAGTAGTATCACTAGCGGTCAAGAGACCCAGTACTTC
>TRBD2|TRBJ2-3|.|TRBV5-1
CASSSLGEAAGGVDTQYF
TGCGCCAGCAGCTCCCTTGGGGAAGCAGCGGGAGGGGTGGATACGCAGTATTTT
>TRBD1|TRBJ2-1|once|TRBV2
CASAINGQGGPNEQFF
TGTGCCAGCGCTATAAACGGACAGGGAGGTCCCAATGAGCAGTTCTTC
>TRBD2|TRBJ2-1|.|TRBV19
CASSITSGTYNEQFF
TGTGCCAGTAGTATAACTAGCGGAACCTACAATGAGCAGTTCTTC
>.|TRBJ2-1|.|TRBV5-1
CASSKTGSLNNEQFF
TGCGCCAGCAGTAAGACAGGCTCTCTTAACAATGAGCAGTTCTTC
>TRBD1|TRBJ2-7|few|TRBV28
CASSRGQLRYEQYF
TGTGCCAGCAGCCGGGGACAGTTGAGATACGAGCAGTACTTC
>.|TRBJ2-5|many|TRBV5-4
CASSSWGEKETQYF
TGTGCCAGCAGCTCTTGGGGGGAAAAAGAGACCCAGTACTTC
>TRBD2|TRBJ2-1|.|TRBV24-1
CATSDLPLAGGRSDEQFF
TGTGCCACCAGTGATTTACCCCTAGCGGGAGGGCGGTCAGATGAGCAGTTCTTC
>.|TRBJ1-5|.|TRBV6-6
CASSQKPQHF
TGTGCCAGTTCCCAAAAGCCCCAGCATTTT
>TRBD1|TRBJ2-1|once|TRBV28
CASSFGTGTLGWEQFF
TGTGCCAGCAGTTTTGGGACAGGGACCCTCGGTTGGGAGCAGTTCTTC
>TRBD2|TRBJ2-1|.|TRBV27
CASSPNSGKYSYNEQFF
TGTGCCAGCAGTCCTAATAGCGGGAAATATTCCTACAATGAGCAGTTCTTC
>TRBD2|TRBJ2-1|once|TRBV27
CASSLLSSGSYEQFF
TGTGCCAGCAGTTTGTTGTCTAGCGGGAGCTATGAGCAGTTCTTC
>TRBD1|TRBJ1-5|.|TRBV19
CASSTGQVMGNQPQHF
TGTGCCAGTAGTACCGGACAGGTGATGGGCAATCAGCCCCAGCATTTT
>TRBD1|TRBJ1-2|.|TRBV24-1
CATSPGGANYGYTF
TGTGCCACCAGTCCAGGGGGCGCTAACTATGGCTACACCTTC
>.|TRBJ2-6|.|TRBV28
CASIDQGLSSGANVLTF
TGTGCCAGCATCGACCAGGGCCTCTCCTCTGGGGCCAACGTCCTGACTTTC
>TRBD1|TRBJ2-5|.|TRBV11-2
CASSLGTGKGETQYF
TGTGCCAGCAGCTTAGGGACAGGAAAAGGAGAGACCCAGTACTTC
>.|TRBJ1-5|.|TRBV5-5
CASSRGGSNQPQHF
TGTGCCAGCAGCCGAGGGGGTAGCAATCAGCCCCAGCATTTT